Shown below are 18 T cell receptor beta chains from a single sample sequenced in a study of T cells after posttransplantation cyclophosphamide. The repertoire was sequenced with immunoSEQ multiplex PCR; TCRdb's copy has only in-frame clones and lacks some. The data contain 1,500 to 2,000 clones, roughly 79% of them singletons. Treatment was busulfan-fludarabine conditioning, a marrow graft, and cyclophosphamide on days +3 and +4. Specimen: PBMCs, collected around 280 days after allogeneic stem cell transplant with posttransplant cyclophosphamide. These receptors originate from a male patient in his thirties who received an allogeneic stem cell transplant from a related donor, was CMV-positive, and had acute GVHD only. Some T cells may be transferred from the graft donor.

Notes on this clone: Other DNA sequences from this sample encode an identical CDR3 as well. J is TRBJ1-6 and V is TRBV2; no reliable D call. The length of the CDR3 is 16 residues. The V gene lost 1 base and the J gene lost 6 bases, with 13 bases spanning the gap. The germline gives CDR1 SNHLY, CDR2 FYNNEI. Written as DNA, the CDR3 is TGTGCCAGCAGTGAAGATCAGTTAGGGAGTAATTCACCCCTCCACTTT. Its translation: CASSEDQLGSNSPLHF.

This clone was counted a few times. Likely a read error: the CDR3 ends without its conserved phenylalanine or tryptophan. The chain employs TRBV4-3 and TRBJ1-6; D is unclear. The germline V gene encodes CDR1 LGHNA and CDR2 YSLEER. CDR3 length equals 14 residues. CDR3 region: CASSHLTYNSPLHL. The CDR3 nucleotides are TGCGCCAGCAGCCATTTGACTTATAATTCTCCCCTCCACTTG.

The chain is built from TRBV5-1 and TRBJ2-1; 8 bases match TRBD2. Germline V gene data show CDR1 as SGHRS and CDR2 as YFSETQ. V dropped 4 bases and J dropped 3; count of bases not matched to a gene: 9. This CDR3 has 16 residues. The CDR3 DNA reads as TGCGCCAGCAGCGCGGTACTAGCGGTGCTCTACAATGAGCAGTTCTTC. It translates to CASSAVLAVLYNEQFF.

This clone came up a few times. The chain joins TRBV5-8 to TRBJ1-2; D call uncertain. Per the germline V gene, CDR1 is SGHTS and CDR2 is YDEGEE. V lost 0 bases, J lost 6 bases, and 9 bases lay in between. This CDR3 is 13 amino acids long. CDR3: CASSLGYPDGYTF. CDR3 DNA sequence: TGTGCCAGCAGCTTGGGGTATCCAGATGGCTACACCTTC.

The chain employs TRBV28 and TRBJ2-5, with a possible D match to TRBD2 (6 bases). The CDR3 loop spans 12 amino acids. The V and J ends lost 7 bases and 5 bases respectively, with 11 bases between them. Germline CDR1 and CDR2: MDHEN and SYDVKM. CDR3 region: CASNVGRETQYF. CDR3 bases: TGTGCCAGCAACGTAGGGAGGGAGACCCAGTACTTC.

The chain recombines TRBV11-3 with TRBJ2-3; the match to TRBD1 covers 8 bases. This CDR3 is 14 amino acids long. V shed 5 bases, J shed 6 bases, and the junction held 7 bases outside the gene matches. Germline values: CDR1 SGHNT, CDR2 YENEEA. CDR3 bases: TGTGCCAGCAGCGACAGGACAGGGCCCGATACGCAGTATTTT. Translated: CASSDRTGPDTQYF.

This clone was found once. This sequence joins TRBV4-3 and TRBJ2-5; tentatively, D is TRBD2 (6 bases). CDR1 LGHNA and CDR2 YSLEER come from the germline V gene. This CDR3 has 16 residues. Trimming removed 1 base at V and 5 bases at J, with 17 bases between. This CDR3 reads CASSQVVGAGGETQYF. Written as DNA, the CDR3 is TGCGCCAGCAGCCAAGTTGTAGGGGCTGGAGGGGAGACCCAGTACTTC.

This clone appeared a few times. This rearrangement joins TRBV5-4 to TRBJ2-3, with 10 positions matching TRBD2. The V and J ends lost 2 bases and 2 bases, in that order; junction bases with no gene match: 11. Germline CDR1 SGHNT, CDR2 YYREEE (reference sequence). CDR3 length: 18 amino acids. The CDR3 bases are TGTGCCAGCAGCTTACTAGCGGGGAACCAGATCTACACAGATACGCAGTATTTT. It translates to CASSLLAGNQIYTDTQYF.

The J gene is TRBJ1-4, the V gene TRBV4-3, with 8 bases that match TRBD1. CDR1 is LGHNA, CDR2 YSLEER, per germline. The CDR3 has 17 residues. Trimming cost V 0 bases and J 8 bases; bases outside gene matches: 11. CDR3 in amino acids: CASSQEIQQGAREKLFF. CDR3 coding DNA: TGCGCCAGCAGCCAAGAAATCCAGCAGGGGGCGCGCGAAAAACTGTTTTTT.

There are a few counts of this clone. V gene TRBV7-2 combines with J gene TRBJ1-3, with D perhaps matching TRBD1 (5 bases). Trimming stripped 1 base from V and 4 bases from J, with 8 bases between. The germline CDR1 and CDR2 sequences are SGHTA and FQGNSA. The CDR3 contains 14 residues. CDR3 in amino acids: CASSLDAGGNTIYF. The CDR3 region has the DNA TGTGCCAGCAGCTTAGATGCAGGGGGAAACACCATATATTTT.

The rearrangement joins TRBV19 to TRBJ1-2, with D uncertain. Germline-derived CDR1 and CDR2 are LNHDA and SQIVND (reference sequence). V was shortened by 6 bases and J by 4 bases, with 15 bases between the two germline ends. CDR3 length: 14 residues. The CDR3 sequence: CASRSGITVYGYTF. CDR3 nucleotides: TGTGCCAGTAGATCCGGGATTACAGTCTATGGCTACACCTTC.

The chain uses TRBV9 and TRBJ2-1; TRBD1 agrees at 7 bases. The J segment lost 0 bases and the V segment lost 3 bases, leaving 15 bases of the junction unmatched. This CDR3 contains 19 residues. From germline, CDR1 is SGDLS and CDR2 YYNGEE. The CDR3 nucleotides are TGTGCCAGCAGCGGGGTACAGGGGCGATACGGAAGCTCCTACAATGAGCAGTTCTTC. Protein product: CASSGVQGRYGSSYNEQFF.

Note on this clone: A junction boundary mismatches the germline segment, possibly from a read error. This specimen includes other DNA sequences encoding the same CDR3. The chain's CDR3 is CASSQVADYNSPLHF. CDR3 sequence (DNA): TGTGCCAGCAGCCAAGTAGCAGATTATAATTCCCCCCTCCACTTT. This chain connects TRBV4-2 to TRBJ1-6; unclear D gene. Germline values: CDR1 LGHNA, CDR2 YNFKEQ. There are 15 residues in the CDR3.

J is TRBJ1-1 and V is TRBV6-1; 7 nucleotides align to TRBD1. Germline V gives CDR1 MNHNS, CDR2 SASEGT. This CDR3 region has 14 residues. V was pared by 6 bases and J by 1 base, with 5 bases of the junction left unmatched. The CDR3 bases are TGTGCCAGCAGGTTCACAGGGGAGAACACTGAAGCTTTCTTT. Translation: CASRFTGENTEAFF.

The chain combines TRBV5-6 with TRBJ1-6, with D uncertain. Germline V CDR1 and CDR2: SGHDT, YYEEEE. The CDR3 spans 14 residues. Trimming shortened V by 1 base and J by 6 bases, and 8 bases separated the two germline ends. CDR3 sequence: CASSLSGVNSPLHF. The CDR3 DNA reads TGTGCCAGCAGCTTGTCCGGGGTTAATTCACCCCTCCACTTT.

The genes are TRBV5-1 and TRBJ2-1; maybe TRBD2 (7 bases). This CDR3 contains 15 residues. From germline, CDR1 is SGHRS and CDR2 YFSETQ. Trimming removed 7 bases at V and 2 bases at J, with 16 bases between. CDR3 sequence reads: CASDEGGAPYNEQFF. For the CDR3, the DNA is TGCGCCAGCGACGAAGGGGGGGCACCCTACAATGAGCAGTTCTTC.

As for this clone: Different DNA sequences within this sample yield the same CDR3. The J gene is TRBJ1-2, the V gene TRBV11-3, with 8 bases aligning to TRBD1. This CDR3 is 13 amino acids long. V dropped 2 bases and J dropped 4; count of bases not matched to a gene: 0. Germline V gives CDR1 SGHNT, CDR2 YENEEA. CDR3 bases: TGTGCCAGCAGCTTAACAGGGGGCTATGGCTACACCTTC. Residues: CASSLTGGYGYTF.

V gene TRBV27 combines with J gene TRBJ1-3; the match to TRBD1 covers 9 bases. CDR1 MNHEY and CDR2 SMNVEV come from the germline V gene (reference sequence). The CDR3 extends over 15 amino acids. The J segment lost 2 bases and the V segment lost 6 bases, leaving 5 bases of the junction unmatched. This CDR3 reads CASRTGGTTGNTIYF. In DNA, the CDR3 is TGTGCCAGCAGGACAGGGGGAACGACTGGAAACACCATATATTTT.